What follows is one TCR beta chain and its context. Its antigen remains unknown. Germline-derived CDR1 and CDR2 are MDHEN and SYDVKM. The CDR3 contains 18 residues. The V segment lost 7 bases and the J segment 1 base; nucleotides outside the gene matches: 18. 13 Jbeta primers and 60 Vbeta primers were used for the PCR. In the authors' workflow: Roughly 11 million shared chains were among around 80 million unique TCR beta chains counted in a later analysis. Here immunoSEQ multiplex PCR was the method, and the copy in TCRdb shows in-frame clones only, minus some. V and J calls and clone size come straight from that table; D and trimming were deduced from the DNA. The data contain 150,000 or so clones, 60% to 85% of them seen just once; the ten biggest clones take up about 1.3%. This entry is derived from a study of cytomegalovirus exposure and HLA in healthy donors. Notes on the study in general: The listing of 150 to 200 TCR beta chains classed them as cytomegalovirus-associated.

Sequencing input: PBMCs. The clonotype originates from a woman aged 30 to 39 in good health and CMV-seronegative. This chain connects TRBV28 to TRBJ2-7; 8 bases line up with TRBD1. DNA for the CDR3: TGTGCCAGCAAACCGGACAGGGTATGGGACGGAGGGTCCTACGAGCAGTACTTC. This translates into CASKPDRVWDGGSYEQYF.